Each of the 2 T cell receptor beta chains below was sequenced from the same sample in a study of blood T cell repertoires in COVID-19. Assay: immunoSEQ multiplex PCR; the TCRdb copy retains only in-frame clones and omits some. The table has about 160,000 clones, 60% to 85% seen once. The source material was peripheral blood. These receptors all come from a man aged 55 to 69 with acute or convalescent COVID-19.

The chain uses TRBV7-2 and TRBJ2-3, with 7 bases fitting TRBD1. Germline V gene lookup returns CDR1 SGHTA and CDR2 FQGNSA. Losses at the gene ends were 5 bases for V and 0 bases for J; bases not matched to a gene: 8. The CDR3 spans 16 residues. The CDR3 DNA reads as TGTGCCAGCAGCCCCCGGGGACAGACGAGCACAGATACGCAGTATTTT. This sequence encodes CASSPRGQTSTDTQYF.

As to this clone: An end of the junction does not agree with germline; a read error may underlie this. This same CDR3 is encoded by further DNA sequences in the sample. Here the CDR3 reads CASSGQGGLYEQYF. The DNA of the CDR3 is TGCGCCAGCAGTGGACAGGGGGGGCTCTACGAGCAGTACTTC. The gene calls are TRBV27 and TRBJ2-7; 10 bases align to TRBD1. The germline gives CDR1 MNHEY, CDR2 SMNVEV (reference sequence). The CDR3 is made up of 14 amino acids.